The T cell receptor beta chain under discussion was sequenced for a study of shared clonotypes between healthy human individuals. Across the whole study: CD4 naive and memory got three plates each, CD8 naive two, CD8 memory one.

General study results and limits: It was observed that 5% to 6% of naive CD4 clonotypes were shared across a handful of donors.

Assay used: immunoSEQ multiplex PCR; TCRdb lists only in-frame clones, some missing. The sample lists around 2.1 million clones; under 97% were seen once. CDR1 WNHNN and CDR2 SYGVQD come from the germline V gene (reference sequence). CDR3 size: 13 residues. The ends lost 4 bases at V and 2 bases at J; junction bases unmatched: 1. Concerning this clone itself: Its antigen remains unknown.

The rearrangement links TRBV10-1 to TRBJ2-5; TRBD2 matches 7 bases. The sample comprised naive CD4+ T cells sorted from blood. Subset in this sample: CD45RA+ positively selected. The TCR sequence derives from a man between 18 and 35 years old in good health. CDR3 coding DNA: TGCGCCAGCAGTGGTAGCGGGCAAGAGACCCAGTACTTC. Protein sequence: CASSGSGQETQYF.